A selection of T cell receptor beta chains follows, all from one sample in a study of T cell repertoires in cytomegalovirus infection. TCRdb re-derived calls from the reads in MiXCR, one entry per CDR3 protein. The sample comprises about 340,000 distinct CDR3 sequences, 25% to 35% of which are singletons, and around 20% rests with the top ten. These receptors have no identified antigens. The source was cultured PBMCs, collected from culture after CMV antigen stimulation. These receptors were taken from a human donor in good health (CMV status not recorded). Some clones in this sample may be carry-over from other donors' samples. Each CDR3 is given with its conserved first and last residue. A D gene is named only where the DNA matches it firmly. Clone size, where shown, is once, few, many, or a class for clones that have expanded.

TRBJ1-1,NA,TRBV10-2,NA,TGCGCCAGCAGCCTCGGAGGGGGGCGCGGCACTGAAGCTTTCTTT,CASSLGGGRGTEAFF
TRBJ2-2,TRBD2,TRBV6-1,NA,TGTGCCAGCACCGGACTAGCGGGAACCACCGGGGAGCTGTTTTTT,CASTGLAGTTGELFF
TRBJ2-3,NA,TRBV3-1,NA,TGTGCCAGCAGCCACGACTATTTGACAGATACGCAGTATTTT,CASSHDYLTDTQYF
TRBJ1-1,NA,TRBV19,NA,TGTGCCAGTAGTATAAACGTGAACACTGAAGCTTTCTTT,CASSINVNTEAFF
TRBJ2-3,NA,TRBV12-3/TRBV12-4,many,TGTGCCAGCAGCTTTGGAGATACGCAGTATTTT,CASSFGDTQYF
TRBJ1-1,TRBD1,TRBV2,NA,TGTGCCAGCAGGTGGGACAGAATGAACACTGAAGCTTTCTTT,CASRWDRMNTEAFF
TRBJ2-5,NA,TRBV6-1,many,TGTGCCAGCATCCCACGGCACACTAGCCAGCAGACCCAGTACTTC,CASIPRHTSQQTQYF
TRBJ2-5,TRBD2,TRBV7-2,many,TGTGCCAGCAGCGCAGGGGCGGGGGGTCCGAGGGAGACCCAGTACTTC,CASSAGAGGPRETQYF
TRBJ2-1,TRBD1,TRBV15,NA,TGTGCCACCAGCAGACGACAGGGGTCCGGCAATGAGCAGTTCTTC,CATSRRQGSGNEQFF
TRBJ1-2,NA,TRBV7-8,few,TGTGCCAGCAGCTCCCGGGACCTCAACTATGGCTACACCTTC,CASSSRDLNYGYTF
TRBJ1-1,TRBD1,TRBV5-3,few,TGTGCCAGCAGTGACAGGGGTCAGAACACTGAAGCTTTCTTT,CASSDRGQNTEAFF
TRBJ2-7,TRBD2,TRBV20-1,NA,TGCAGTGCAAGAGAGACTAGCGGGAGGGCCGTGGGATCCTACGAGCAGTACTTC,CSARETSGRAVGSYEQYF
TRBJ2-5,NA,TRBV2,NA,TGTGCCAGCAGTGTAGGGCAGATGTTCGAGACCCAGTACTTC,CASSVGQMFETQYF
TRBJ2-1,NA,TRBV7-9,few,TGTGCCAGCAGCCGTGGTTCCAATGAGCAGTTCTTC,CASSRGSNEQFF
TRBJ2-5,TRBD2,TRBV28,many,TGTGCCAGCAGTCCGGGACTAGCGGGGGTAGAGACCCAGTACTTC,CASSPGLAGVETQYF
TRBJ1-4,NA,TRBV28,NA,TGTGCCAGCAGTCCCGGACCGCTTTCGGAAAAACTGTTTTTT,CASSPGPLSEKLFF
TRBJ1-4,NA,TRBV7-3,few,TGTGCCAGCAGCCCTGGGACAACAACTAATGAAAAACTGTTTTTT,CASSPGTTTNEKLFF
TRBJ1-1,TRBD1,TRBV12-3/TRBV12-4,few,TGTGCCAGCAGTTTAAGCATCCCCCGCCGACAGGGTCGGAAGGGGTTCACTGAAGCTTTCTTT,CASSLSIPRRQGRKGFTEAFF
TRBJ1-1,NA,TRBV2,NA,TGTGCCAGCAAGGGGACGGACACTGAAGCTTTCTTT,CASKGTDTEAFF
TRBJ1-2,TRBD1,TRBV6-1,NA,TGTGCCAGCAGTGGACTCAGGGGGCGCAACTATGGCTACACCTTC,CASSGLRGRNYGYTF
TRBJ2-1,NA,TRBV7-4,few,TGTGCCAGCAGCTCCGGGACTTACAATGAGCAGTTCTTC,CASSSGTYNEQFF
TRBJ2-2,NA,TRBV6-1,NA,TGTGCCAGCAGTACCCAGGGGGGCACCGGGGAGCTGTTTTTT,CASSTQGGTGELFF
TRBJ2-7,NA,TRBV6-1,NA,TGTGCCAGCAGTGAAGAGGGTCCGACCTACGAGCAGTACTTC,CASSEEGPTYEQYF
TRBJ2-7,TRBD2,TRBV10-3,NA,TGTGCCATCAGGGGGACTAGCGGGAGTTACGAGCAGTACTTC,CAIRGTSGSYEQYF
TRBJ1-1,TRBD1,TRBV7-9,few,TGTGCCAGCAGCCGCTACAGGGGGCTAGGAACTGAAGCTTTCTTT,CASSRYRGLGTEAFF
TRBJ1-5,NA,TRBV19,NA,TGTGCCAGTAGTCAACAGGGACTCAATCAGCCCCAGCATTTT,CASSQQGLNQPQHF
TRBJ2-1,NA,TRBV5-1,few,TGCGCCAGCAGCCCGTTTGAGAGCTCCTACAATGAGCAGTTCTTC,CASSPFESSYNEQFF